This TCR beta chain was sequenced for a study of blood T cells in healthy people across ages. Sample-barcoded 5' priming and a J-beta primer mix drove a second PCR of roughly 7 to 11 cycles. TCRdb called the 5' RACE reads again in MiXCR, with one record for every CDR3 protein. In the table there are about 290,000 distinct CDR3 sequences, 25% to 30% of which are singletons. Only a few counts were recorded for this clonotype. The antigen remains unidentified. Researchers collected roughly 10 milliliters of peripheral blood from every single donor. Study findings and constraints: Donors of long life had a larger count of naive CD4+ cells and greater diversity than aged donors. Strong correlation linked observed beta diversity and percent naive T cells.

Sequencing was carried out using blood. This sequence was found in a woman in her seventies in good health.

The CDR3 sequence is CSARQSSYEQYF. The CDR3 DNA reads TGCAGTGCAAGACAGTCCTCCTACGAGCAGTACTTC. The V gene is TRBV20-1, the J gene TRBJ2-7; maybe TRBD1 (5 bases). This CDR3 is 12 amino acids long. The V gene's germline CDR1 is DFQATT and CDR2 SNEGSKA (reference sequence). Between the trimmed V and J ends, which lost 6 bases and 0 bases, there was a span of 9 bases.